The entry below gives a single T cell receptor beta chain sequence along with its context. Its matching antigen is unknown. The V end was cut by 9 bases, the J end by 3 bases, with 23 bases between. The CDR3 is made up of 16 amino acids. Per the germline V gene, CDR1 is MRHNA and CDR2 is SNTAGT. This sample is drawn from a study of cytomegalovirus exposure and HLA in healthy donors. PCR used 60 Vbeta primers and 13 Jbeta primers. TCRdb keeps only in-frame clones here, not all; method: immunoSEQ multiplex PCR. The sample includes tens of thousands of clones, around 74% of them seen just once. Findings of the study overall: V- and J-gene trimming of TCR beta was linked (in a later analysis) to a missense DCLRE1C variant.

What was sequenced was PBMCs. This clonotype was sampled from a man aged 25 to 45 in good health and CMV-seronegative. The V gene is TRBV6-4, the J gene TRBJ1-2; D might be TRBD1 (6 bases). The CDR3 DNA is TGTGCCAGGCATACTATACAGGGCAACTCATACTATGGCTACACCTTC. Translating it yields CARHTIQGNSYYGYTF.